Each of the 14 T cell receptor beta chains below was sequenced from the same sample in a study of blood T cell repertoires in COVID-19. TCRdb's copy holds only in-frame clones and misses some; the assay was immunoSEQ multiplex PCR. The data hold around 63,000 clones, with approximately 88% observed a single time. Sequencing input: peripheral blood. These receptor sequences come from a woman in her sixties with acute or convalescent COVID-19.

This rearrangement joins TRBV5-6 to TRBJ2-3; TRBD2 aligns across 9 bases. Per the germline V gene, CDR1 is SGHDT and CDR2 is YYEEEE. The CDR3 extends over 18 amino acids. The junction had 11 bases not matched to a gene; V was cut back by 1 base and J by 2 bases. The CDR3 sequence is CASSLLHHPSGNTDTQYF. The CDR3 DNA sequence: TGTGCCAGCAGCTTGCTCCATCACCCTAGCGGGAACACAGATACGCAGTATTTT.

V usage is TRBV27 and J usage is TRBJ2-1, with 13 bases aligning to TRBD2. The CDR3 extends over 17 amino acids. Unmatched junction bases numbered 4, after V lost 3 bases and J lost 2 bases. Looked up from germline, CDR1 is MNHEY and CDR2 is SMNVEV (reference sequence). In nucleotides, the CDR3 is TGTGCCAGCAGTTTCCTCACTAGCGGGAGGGCCTACAATGAGCAGTTCTTC. Translating it yields CASSFLTSGRAYNEQFF.

In its sample, this clone was seen once. The V gene is TRBV11-2, the J gene TRBJ1-3; 7 nucleotides match TRBD1. Germline trimming cut 5 bases from V and 2 bases from J; bases unmatched to any gene: 3. Germline V gene lookup returns CDR1 SGHAT and CDR2 FQNNGV. There are 14 residues in the CDR3. CDR3 sequence reads: CASSKGQPGNTIYF. CDR3 DNA sequence: TGTGCCAGCAGCAAGGGACAGCCTGGAAACACCATATATTTT. Full variable domain (rest looked up from reference TRBV11-2 and TRBJ1-3): EAGVAQSPRYKIIEKRQSVAFWCNPISGHATLYWYQQILGQGPKLLIQFQNNGVVDDSQLPKDRFSAERLKGVDSTLKIQPAKLEDSAVYLCASSKGQPGNTIYFGEGSWLTVV.

The chain employs TRBV18 and TRBJ1-3; D call uncertain. This CDR3 comprises 12 residues. Trimming pared 3 bases from V and 8 bases from J, leaving 8 bases between. Germline-derived CDR1 and CDR2 are KGHSH and LQKENI. Here the CDR3 reads CASSPTGDTIYF. The CDR3 DNA reads as TGTGCCAGCTCACCCACCGGAGACACCATATATTTT.

This chain joins TRBV12-3 or TRBV12-4 and TRBJ1-2; TRBD1 matches at 7 bases. The junction had 5 bases not matched to a gene; V was cut back by 8 bases and J by 5 bases. This CDR3 has 12 residues. CDR3 DNA: TGTGCCAGCCGTACAGGGGTTTATGGCTACACCTTC. This codes for CASRTGVYGYTF.

The gene calls are TRBV28 and TRBJ2-1; D gene unclear. Trimming took 5 bases from V and 7 from J, leaving 6 bases between them. This CDR3 has 11 amino acids. CDR1 is MDHEN, CDR2 SYDVKM, per germline. The CDR3 DNA is TGTGCCAGCAGTCCTCGGAATGAGCAGTTCTTC. The encoded protein is CASSPRNEQFF.

The genes are TRBV3-1 (or the pseudogene TRBV3-2) and TRBJ2-5; D call uncertain. Germline lookup yields CDR1 LGHDT and CDR2 YNNKEL (reference sequence). CDR3 length: 12 amino acids. V dropped 4 bases and J dropped 9 bases, with 12 bases sitting between them. The CDR3 DNA reads TGTGCCAGCAGCCTCCCGAGGTCGGCCCAGTACTTC. Its protein product is CASSLPRSAQYF.

The chain carries TRBV5-5 and TRBJ1-2; D is unclear. The V gene's germline CDR1 is SGHKS and CDR2 YYEKEE (reference sequence). Trimming took off 0 bases at V and 4 bases at J, with 10 bases between the two ends. The CDR3 contains 14 residues. This CDR3 is CASSLEEGPYGYTF. The CDR3 DNA is TGTGCCAGCAGCTTGGAAGAGGGCCCCTATGGCTACACCTTC.

The gene calls are TRBV4-3 and TRBJ2-1; TRBD2 matches at 11 bases. The CDR3 totals 20 residues. Germline CDR1 reads LGHNA; CDR2 reads YSLEER. Trimming removed 4 bases from V and 5 bases from J; junction bases left unmatched: 19. The CDR3 region is CASSPSVLAGAGWGDNEQFF. The CDR3 DNA reads TGCGCCAGCAGCCCGTCCGTACTAGCGGGGGCCGGGTGGGGCGACAATGAGCAGTTCTTC.

This clone showed up just a few times. The V and J genes are TRBV5-1 and TRBJ1-2; 7 bases agree with TRBD1. CDR1 is SGHRS, CDR2 YFSETQ, per germline. Germline trimming cut 3 bases from V and 3 bases from J; bases unmatched to any gene: 2. This CDR3 is 13 amino acids long. The CDR3 spells CASSSGQYYGYTF. The CDR3 nucleotides are TGCGCCAGCAGCTCGGGACAGTACTATGGCTACACCTTC.

CDR3 DNA: TGTGCCACCCAGGGGTTGGCGGCCGTGGGAAAACTGTTTTTT. It specifies CATQGLAAVGKLFF. This sequence joins TRBV7-9 and TRBJ1-4, with TRBD1 as a possible D gene (6 bases). The length of the CDR3 is 14 residues. Looked up from germline, CDR1 is SEHNR and CDR2 is FQNEAQ (reference sequence). Trimming pared 10 bases from V and 10 bases from J, leaving 22 bases between.

The chain recombines TRBV28 with TRBJ2-5; TRBD1 is a possible D gene (6 bases). Trimming took off 3 bases at V and 4 bases at J, with 12 bases between the two ends. Germline-derived CDR1 and CDR2 are MDHEN and SYDVKM. This CDR3 is 14 amino acids long. CDR3 sequence: CASSFRGPGETQYF. The DNA of the CDR3 is TGTGCCAGCAGTTTCAGGGGTCCCGGAGAGACCCAGTACTTC.

The chain couples TRBV3-1 (or the pseudogene TRBV3-2) to TRBJ2-3; no reliable D call. The CDR3 is made up of 15 amino acids. Germline values: CDR1 LGHDT, CDR2 YNNKEL (reference sequence). Trimming left V 2 bases short and J 6 bases short, with 15 bases between. CDR3 sequence reads: CASSQTTERRDTQYF. Here the CDR3 DNA reads TGTGCCAGCAGCCAAACGACCGAGCGTAGGGATACGCAGTATTTT.

The rearrangement links TRBV4-1 to TRBJ1-1; the D is unclear. The germline V and J ends were trimmed by 4 bases and 4 bases, with 13 bases remaining between them. Germline V gives CDR1 MGHRA, CDR2 YSYEKL. The CDR3 contains 14 residues. CDR3 bases: TGCGCCAGCAGCCCTCCTCTAACGAGCACTGAAGCTTTCTTT. This gives the protein CASSPPLTSTEAFF.